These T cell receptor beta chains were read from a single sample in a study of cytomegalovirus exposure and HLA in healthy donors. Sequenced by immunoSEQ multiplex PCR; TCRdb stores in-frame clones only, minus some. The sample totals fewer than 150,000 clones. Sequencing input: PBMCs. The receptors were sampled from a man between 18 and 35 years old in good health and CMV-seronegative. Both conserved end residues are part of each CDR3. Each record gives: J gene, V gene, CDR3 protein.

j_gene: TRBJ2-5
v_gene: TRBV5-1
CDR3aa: CASSFAGGETQYF

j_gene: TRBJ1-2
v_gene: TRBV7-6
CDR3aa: CASSLGGQGKSYTF

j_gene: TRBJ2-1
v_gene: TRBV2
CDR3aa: CASSVFIEQFF

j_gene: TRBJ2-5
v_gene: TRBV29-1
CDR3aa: CSVGLAGVKVKTQYF

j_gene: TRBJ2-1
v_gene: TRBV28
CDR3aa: CALAGDLNEQFF

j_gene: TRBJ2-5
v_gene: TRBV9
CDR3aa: CASSAGLAGGESGETQYF

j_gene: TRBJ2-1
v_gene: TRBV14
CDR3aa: CASSRRINNEQFF

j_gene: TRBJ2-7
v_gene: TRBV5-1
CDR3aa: CASSLESLASYEQYF

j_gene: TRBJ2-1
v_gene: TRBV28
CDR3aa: CASSPSGRAYNEQFF

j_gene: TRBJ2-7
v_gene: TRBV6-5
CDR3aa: CASRSRTSGYYEQYF

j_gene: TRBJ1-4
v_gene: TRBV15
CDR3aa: CATSRDQRGSNEKLFF

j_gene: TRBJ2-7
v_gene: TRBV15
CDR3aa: CATSRAHTPGLGANEQYF

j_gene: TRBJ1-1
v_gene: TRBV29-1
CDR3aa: CSVGPTGYTEAFF

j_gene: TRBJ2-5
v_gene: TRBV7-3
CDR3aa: CASSPQGLYQETQYF

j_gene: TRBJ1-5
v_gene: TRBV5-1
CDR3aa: CASSLAGTENQPQHF

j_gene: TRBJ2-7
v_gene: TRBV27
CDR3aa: CASSSSPNRVSHEQYF

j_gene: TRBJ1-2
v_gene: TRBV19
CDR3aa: CASSVLRGYGYTF

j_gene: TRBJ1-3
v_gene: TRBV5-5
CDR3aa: CASSLRPEGLGNTIYF

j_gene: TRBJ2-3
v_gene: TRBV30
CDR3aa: CAWYEKGGPTDTQYF

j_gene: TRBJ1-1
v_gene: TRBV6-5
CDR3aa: CASSYSSRGTHTEAFF

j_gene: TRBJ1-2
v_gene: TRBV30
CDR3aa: CAWSEGDYGYTF

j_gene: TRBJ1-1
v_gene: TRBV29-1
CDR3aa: CSGRQEMNTEAFF

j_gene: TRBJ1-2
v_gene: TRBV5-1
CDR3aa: CASSRSPTGTGYNYGYTF

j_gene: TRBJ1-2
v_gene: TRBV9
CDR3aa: CASSAGTVYGYTF

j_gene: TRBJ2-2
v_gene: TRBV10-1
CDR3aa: CASSDRVASTGELFF

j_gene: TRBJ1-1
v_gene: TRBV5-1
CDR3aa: CASSLDGTANTEAFF

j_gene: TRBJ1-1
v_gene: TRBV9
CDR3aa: CASSEGPGNTEAFF

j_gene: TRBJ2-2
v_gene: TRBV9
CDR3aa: CASSVATGELFF

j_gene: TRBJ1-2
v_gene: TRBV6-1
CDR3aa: CASSAGVSGYTF

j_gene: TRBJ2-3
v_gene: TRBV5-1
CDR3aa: CASSLQMQGGIMSTDTQYF

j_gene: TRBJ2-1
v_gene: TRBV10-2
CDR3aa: CASKLAGVEQFF

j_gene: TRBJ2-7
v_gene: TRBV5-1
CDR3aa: CASSLEQGPREQYF

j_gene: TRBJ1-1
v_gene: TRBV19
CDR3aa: CASSIRQVLFSGTEAFF

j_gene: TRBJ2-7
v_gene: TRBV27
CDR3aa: CASSLWISRDRADEQYF

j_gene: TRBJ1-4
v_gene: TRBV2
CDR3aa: CASRGYRVGTEKLFF

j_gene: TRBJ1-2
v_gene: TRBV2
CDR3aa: CASSYLTGGPHYGYTF

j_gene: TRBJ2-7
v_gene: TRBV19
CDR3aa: CASSIGGGAEQYF

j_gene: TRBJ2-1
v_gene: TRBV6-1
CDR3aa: CASSERDRGFDNEQFF

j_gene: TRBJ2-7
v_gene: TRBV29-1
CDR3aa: CSTRLAGAGEQYF

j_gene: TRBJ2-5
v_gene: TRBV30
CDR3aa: CAWSYPYGQGETQYF

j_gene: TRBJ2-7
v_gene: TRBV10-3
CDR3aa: CAITSGAEYEQYF

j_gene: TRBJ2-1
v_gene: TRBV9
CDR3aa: CASSKTRRLAGGDLSLNEQFF

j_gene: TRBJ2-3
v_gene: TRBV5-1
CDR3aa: CASSLGTGAITDTQYF

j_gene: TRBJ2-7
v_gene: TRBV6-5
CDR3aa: CASNPYRGTHEQYF

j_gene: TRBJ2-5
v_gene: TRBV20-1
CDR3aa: CSAPETQYF

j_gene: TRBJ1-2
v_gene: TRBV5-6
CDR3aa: CASTRFEGVSFGYTF

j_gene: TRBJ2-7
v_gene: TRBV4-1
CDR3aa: CASSYKAQGADEQYF

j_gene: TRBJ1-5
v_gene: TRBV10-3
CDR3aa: CAISDLGASSNQPQHF

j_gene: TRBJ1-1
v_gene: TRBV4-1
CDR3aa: CASSQARGGRSKAFF

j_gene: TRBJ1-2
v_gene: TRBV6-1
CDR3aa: CASSPKSGSYGYTF

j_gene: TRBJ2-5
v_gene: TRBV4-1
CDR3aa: CASSQDYGSGRDQYF

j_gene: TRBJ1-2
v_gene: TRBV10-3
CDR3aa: CAVGAGLTMGGYTF

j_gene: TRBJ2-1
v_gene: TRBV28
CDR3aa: CASSSPGLGINEQFF

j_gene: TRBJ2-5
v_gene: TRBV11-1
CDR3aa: CASSLRQQETQYF